Included here is one T cell receptor (beta chain) sequence, with context. Its specificity is not known. This record comes from a study of T cells after yellow fever vaccination. Study results and limitations: The secondary response was weaker, and its peak arrived faster, on day 5 versus 15. There was a possibility that FACS-sorted repertoires contained abundant clonotypes contaminating from the bulk population. The booster saw the reappearance of most primary-vaccination clones (nearly 98% CD4, 80% to 90% CD8).

CDR3 length: 17 residues. CDR1 SGHTA and CDR2 FQGNSA come from the germline V gene. Trimming took 4 bases from V and 9 from J; bases not matched to a gene: 14. UMIs were added to TCR cDNA along with a universal primer site when it was made by 5'RACE template switching. Via MiXCR, TCRdb re-called the 5' RACE reads, giving one row per CDR3 protein. The sample holds 340,000 or so distinct CDR3 sequences; approximately 12% are singletons and the top ten take 2.5% to 4%. The source was CD4+ T cells sorted from PBMCs, collected 15 days after the yellow fever booster vaccination. The origin of this receptor is a man between 18 and 29 years old who received the YFV17D yellow fever vaccine. The V and J genes are TRBV7-2 and TRBJ2-1; 11 nucleotides agree with TRBD2. The CDR3 is CASSSLMVAGGPIEQFF. CDR3 nucleotides: TGTGCCAGCAGCTCCCTTATGGTAGCGGGGGGGCCGATTGAGCAGTTCTTC.